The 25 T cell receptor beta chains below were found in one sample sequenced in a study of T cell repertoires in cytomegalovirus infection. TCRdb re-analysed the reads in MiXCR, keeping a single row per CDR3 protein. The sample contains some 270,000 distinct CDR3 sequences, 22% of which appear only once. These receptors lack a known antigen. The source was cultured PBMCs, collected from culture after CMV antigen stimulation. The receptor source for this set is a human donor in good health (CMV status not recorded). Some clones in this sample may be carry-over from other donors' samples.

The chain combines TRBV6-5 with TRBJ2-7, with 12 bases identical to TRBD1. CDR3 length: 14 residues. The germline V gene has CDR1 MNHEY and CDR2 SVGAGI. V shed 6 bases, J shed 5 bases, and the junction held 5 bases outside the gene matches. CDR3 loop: CASRGQGAMNEQYF. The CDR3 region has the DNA TGTGCCAGCAGGGGACAGGGGGCAATGAACGAGCAGTACTTC.

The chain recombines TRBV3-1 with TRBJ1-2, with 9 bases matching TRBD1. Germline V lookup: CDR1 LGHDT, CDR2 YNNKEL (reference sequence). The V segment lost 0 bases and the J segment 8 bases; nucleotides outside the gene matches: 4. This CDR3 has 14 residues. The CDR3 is CASSQDWTGVGYTF. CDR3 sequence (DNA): TGTGCCAGCAGCCAAGACTGGACAGGGGTGGGCTACACCTTC.

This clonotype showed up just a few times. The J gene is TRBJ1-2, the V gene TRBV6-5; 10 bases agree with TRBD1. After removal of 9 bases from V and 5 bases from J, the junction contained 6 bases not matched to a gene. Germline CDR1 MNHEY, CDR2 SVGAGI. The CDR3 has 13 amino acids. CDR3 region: CARAGDRGYGYTF. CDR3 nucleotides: TGTGCCAGAGCTGGGGACAGGGGTTATGGCTACACCTTC.

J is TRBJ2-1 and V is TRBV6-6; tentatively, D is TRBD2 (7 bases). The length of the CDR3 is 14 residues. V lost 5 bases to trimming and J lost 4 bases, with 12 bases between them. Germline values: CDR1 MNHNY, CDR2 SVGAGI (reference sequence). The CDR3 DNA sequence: TGTGCCAGCAGTGTCCGGGGGGCTTACAATGAGCAGTTCTTC. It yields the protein CASSVRGAYNEQFF.

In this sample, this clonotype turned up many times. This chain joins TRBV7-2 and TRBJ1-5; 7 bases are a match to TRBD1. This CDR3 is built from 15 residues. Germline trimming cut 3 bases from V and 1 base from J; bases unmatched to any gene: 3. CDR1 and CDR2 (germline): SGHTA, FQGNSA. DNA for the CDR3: TGTGCCAGCAGCTTGGGACAGTCGAGCAATCAGCCCCAGCATTTT. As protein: CASSLGQSSNQPQHF. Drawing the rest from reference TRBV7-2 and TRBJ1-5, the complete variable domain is GAGVSQSPSNKVTEKGKDVELRCDPISGHTALYWYRQSLGQGLEFLIYFQGNSAPDKSGLPSDRFSAERTGGSVSTLTIQRTQQEDSAVYLCASSLGQSSNQPQHFGDGTRLSIL.

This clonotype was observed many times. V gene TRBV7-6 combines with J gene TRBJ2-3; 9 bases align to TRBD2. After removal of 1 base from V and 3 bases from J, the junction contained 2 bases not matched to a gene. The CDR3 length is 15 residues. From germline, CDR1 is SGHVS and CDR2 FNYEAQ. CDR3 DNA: TGTGCCAGCAGCTTAGTAGCGGGGGAGACAGATACGCAGTATTTT. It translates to CASSLVAGETDTQYF.

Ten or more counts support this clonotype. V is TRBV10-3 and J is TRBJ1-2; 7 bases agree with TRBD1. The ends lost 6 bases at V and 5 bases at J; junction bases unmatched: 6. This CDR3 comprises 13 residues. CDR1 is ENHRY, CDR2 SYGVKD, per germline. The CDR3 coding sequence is TGTGCCATCAGGAAACAACAGGGGTATGGCTACACCTTC. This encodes CAIRKQQGYGYTF.

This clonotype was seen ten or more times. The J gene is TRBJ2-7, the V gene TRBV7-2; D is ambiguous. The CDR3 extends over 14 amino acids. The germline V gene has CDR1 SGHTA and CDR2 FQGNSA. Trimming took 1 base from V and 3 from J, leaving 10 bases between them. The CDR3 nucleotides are TGTGCCAGCAGCTTAGGGTCGCCGCGCTACGAGCAGTACTTC. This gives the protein CASSLGSPRYEQYF.

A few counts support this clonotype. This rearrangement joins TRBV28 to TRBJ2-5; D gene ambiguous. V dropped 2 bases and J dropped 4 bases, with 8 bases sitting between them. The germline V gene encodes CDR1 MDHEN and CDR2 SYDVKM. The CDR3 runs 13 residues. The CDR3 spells CASSLLNLETQYF. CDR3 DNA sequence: TGTGCCAGCAGTTTACTCAACCTAGAGACCCAGTACTTC.

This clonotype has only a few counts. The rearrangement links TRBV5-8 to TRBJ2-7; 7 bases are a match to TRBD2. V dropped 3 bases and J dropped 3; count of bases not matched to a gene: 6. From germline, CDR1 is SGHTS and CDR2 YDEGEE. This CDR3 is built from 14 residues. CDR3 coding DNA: TGTGCCAGCAGCTCAACTAGCGAATACTACGAGCAGTACGTC. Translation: CASSSTSEYYEQYV.

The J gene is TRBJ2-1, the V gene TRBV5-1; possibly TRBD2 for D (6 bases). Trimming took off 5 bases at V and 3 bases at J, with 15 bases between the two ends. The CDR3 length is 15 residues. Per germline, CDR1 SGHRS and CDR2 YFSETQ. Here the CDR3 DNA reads TGCGCCAGCAGTTCCGGGACGGGGGACTACAATGAGCAGTTCTTC. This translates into CASSSGTGDYNEQFF.

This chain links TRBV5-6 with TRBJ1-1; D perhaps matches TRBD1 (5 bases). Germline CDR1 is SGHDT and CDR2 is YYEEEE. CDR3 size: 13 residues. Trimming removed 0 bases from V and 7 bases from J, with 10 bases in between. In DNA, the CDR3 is TGTGCCAGCAGCTTGGTGGCTGGGGGTGAAGCTTTCTTT. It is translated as CASSLVAGGEAFF.

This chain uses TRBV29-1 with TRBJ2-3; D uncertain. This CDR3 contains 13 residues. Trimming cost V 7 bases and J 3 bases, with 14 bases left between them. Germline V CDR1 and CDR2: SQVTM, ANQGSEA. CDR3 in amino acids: CSGAPARTDTQYF. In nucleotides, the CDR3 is TGCAGCGGAGCCCCCGCACGAACAGATACGCAGTATTTT.

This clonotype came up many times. The CDR3 sequence: CASSTRGTYNEQFF. CDR3 DNA sequence: TGTGCCAGCAGCACTAGGGGGACATACAATGAGCAGTTCTTC. The chain has TRBV7-2 and TRBJ2-1, with a weak D call TRBD1 (6 bases). The V end lost 5 bases, the J end lost 4 bases, and 12 bases lay between the germline ends. The CDR3 consists of 14 residues. Germline CDR1 and CDR2: SGHTA and FQGNSA. Full variable domain (missing parts from reference TRBV7-2 and TRBJ2-1): GAGVSQSPSNKVTEKGKDVELRCDPISGHTALYWYRQSLGQGLEFLIYFQGNSAPDKSGLPSDRFSAERTGGSVSTLTIQRTQQEDSAVYLCASSTRGTYNEQFFGPGTRLTVL.

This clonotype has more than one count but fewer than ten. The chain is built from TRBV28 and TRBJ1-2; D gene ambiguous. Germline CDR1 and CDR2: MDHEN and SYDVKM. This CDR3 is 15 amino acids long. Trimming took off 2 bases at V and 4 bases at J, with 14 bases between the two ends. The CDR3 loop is CASSLGPGLLYGYTF. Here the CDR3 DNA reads TGTGCCAGCAGTTTAGGGCCAGGCCTCCTCTATGGCTACACCTTC.

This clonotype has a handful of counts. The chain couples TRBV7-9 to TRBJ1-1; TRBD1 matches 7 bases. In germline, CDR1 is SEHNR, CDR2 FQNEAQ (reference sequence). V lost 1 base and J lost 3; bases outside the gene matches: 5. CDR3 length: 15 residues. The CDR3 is CASSLGRGRDTEAFF. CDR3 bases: TGTGCCAGCAGCTTAGGGAGGGGGCGCGACACTGAAGCTTTCTTT.

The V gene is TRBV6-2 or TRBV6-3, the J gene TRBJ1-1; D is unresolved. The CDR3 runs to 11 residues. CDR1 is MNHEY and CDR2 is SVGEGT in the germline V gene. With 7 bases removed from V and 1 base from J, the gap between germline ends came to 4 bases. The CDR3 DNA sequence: TGTGCCAGCAAGGAGAACACTGAAGCTTTCTTT. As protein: CASKENTEAFF.

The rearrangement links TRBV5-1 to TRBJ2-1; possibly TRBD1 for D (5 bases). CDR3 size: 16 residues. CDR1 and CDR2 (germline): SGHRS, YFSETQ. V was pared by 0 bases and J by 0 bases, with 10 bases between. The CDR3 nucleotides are TGCGCCAGCAGCTTGGCCGATGACAGCTCCTACAATGAGCAGTTCTTC. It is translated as CASSLADDSSYNEQFF.

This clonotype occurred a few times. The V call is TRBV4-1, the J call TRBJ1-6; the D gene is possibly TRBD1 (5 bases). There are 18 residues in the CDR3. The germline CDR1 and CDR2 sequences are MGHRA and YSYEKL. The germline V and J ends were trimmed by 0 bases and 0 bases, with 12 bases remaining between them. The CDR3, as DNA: TGCGCCAGCAGCCAAGATGCGGGGCAGAGCTCCTATAATTCACCCCTCCACTTT. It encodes CASSQDAGQSSYNSPLHF.

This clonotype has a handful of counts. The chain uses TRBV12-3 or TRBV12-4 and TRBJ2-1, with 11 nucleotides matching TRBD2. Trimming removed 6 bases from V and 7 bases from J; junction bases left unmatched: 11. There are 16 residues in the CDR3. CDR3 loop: CASSPRGLAALNEQFF. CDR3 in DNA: TGTGCCAGCAGCCCCCGGGGACTAGCGGCGCTAAATGAGCAGTTCTTC.

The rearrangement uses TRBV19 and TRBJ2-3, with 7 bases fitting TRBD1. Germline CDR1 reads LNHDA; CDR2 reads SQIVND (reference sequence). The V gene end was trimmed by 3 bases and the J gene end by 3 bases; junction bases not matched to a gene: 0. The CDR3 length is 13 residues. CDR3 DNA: TGTGCCAGTAGTATGACAGGGACAGATACGCAGTATTTT. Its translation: CASSMTGTDTQYF.

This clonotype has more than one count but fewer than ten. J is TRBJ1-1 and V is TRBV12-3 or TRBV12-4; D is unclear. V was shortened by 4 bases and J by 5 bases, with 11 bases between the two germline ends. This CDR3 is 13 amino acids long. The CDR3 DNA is TGTGCCAGCAGTTGGGCCAGCCTGACTGAAGCTTTCTTT. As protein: CASSWASLTEAFF.

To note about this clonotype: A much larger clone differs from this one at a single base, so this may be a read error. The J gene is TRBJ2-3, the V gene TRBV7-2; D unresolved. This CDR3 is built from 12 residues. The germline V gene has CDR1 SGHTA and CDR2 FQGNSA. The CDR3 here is CASSTFTDKQYF. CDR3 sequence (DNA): TGTGCCAGCAGCACCTTCACAGATAAGCAGTATTTT.

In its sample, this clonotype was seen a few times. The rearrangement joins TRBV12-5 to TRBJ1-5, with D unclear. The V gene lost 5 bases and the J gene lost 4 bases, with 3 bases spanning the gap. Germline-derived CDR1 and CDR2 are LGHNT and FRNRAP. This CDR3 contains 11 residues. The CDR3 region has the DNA TGTGCTAGTGGTATTAATCAGCCCCAGCATTTT. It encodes CASGINQPQHF.

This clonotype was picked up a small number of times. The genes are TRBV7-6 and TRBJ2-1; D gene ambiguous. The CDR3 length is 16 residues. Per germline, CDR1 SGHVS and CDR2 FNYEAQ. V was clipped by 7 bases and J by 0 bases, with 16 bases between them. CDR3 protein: CASTVNSPSSYNEQFF. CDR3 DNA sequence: TGTGCCAGCACCGTAAACTCCCCCAGCTCCTACAATGAGCAGTTCTTC.